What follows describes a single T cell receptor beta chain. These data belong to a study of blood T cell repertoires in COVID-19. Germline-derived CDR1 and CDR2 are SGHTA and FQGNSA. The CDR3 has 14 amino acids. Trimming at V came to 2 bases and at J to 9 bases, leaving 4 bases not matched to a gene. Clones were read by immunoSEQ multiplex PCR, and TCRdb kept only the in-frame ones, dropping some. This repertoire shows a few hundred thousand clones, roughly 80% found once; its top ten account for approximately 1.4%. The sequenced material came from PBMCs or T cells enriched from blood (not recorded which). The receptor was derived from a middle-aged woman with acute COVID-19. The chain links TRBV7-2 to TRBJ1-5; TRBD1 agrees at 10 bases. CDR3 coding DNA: TGTGCCAGCAGCTTACCGGGACAGGGGCCGCCCCAGCATTTT. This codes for CASSLPGQGPPQHF.